This T cell receptor (beta chain) was observed in a study of early T cells in non-severe SARS-CoV-2 infection. The table lists this clonotype with many counts. V lost 3 bases, J lost 1 base, and 10 bases stayed unmatched. The CDR3 length is 17 residues. The germline CDR1 and CDR2 sequences are MDHEN and SYDVKM. Unique molecular identifiers tagged individual cDNA molecules. TCRdb itself ran the 5' RACE reads through MiXCR, one entry per CDR3 protein. This table has more than 65,000 distinct CDR3 sequences, less than 15% appearing once. The chain employs TRBV28 and TRBJ2-3, with 7 bases aligning to TRBD2. The sequence derives from an adult who was a healthcare worker with PCR-confirmed SARS-CoV-2 infection or an uninfected control (not recorded which). The sample was whole blood. In DNA form, the CDR3 reads TGTGCCAGCAGTTTCCGCGAAGGCGGGAGTGGCACAGATACGCAGTATTTT. The encoded protein is CASSFREGGSGTDTQYF.